This T cell receptor beta chain was profiled in a study of control samples from healthy donors and cancer patients. Clones were read by immunoSEQ multiplex PCR, and TCRdb kept only the in-frame ones, dropping some. The table shows about 77,000 clones, with roughly 92% occurring only once. With 4 bases removed from V and 2 bases from J, the gap between germline ends came to 5 bases. CDR1 is SGHAT, CDR2 FQNNGV, per germline. The CDR3 runs to 13 residues. The sequenced sample consisted of blood. The TCR sequence derives from an older woman in good health. J is TRBJ2-2 and V is TRBV11-2; D unresolved. CDR3 nucleotide sequence: TGTGCCAGCAGCTCTACAAACACCGGGGAGCTGTTTTTT. Protein sequence: CASSSTNTGELFF.